The clone carrying this T cell receptor beta chain was found many times. Its antigen is currently unknown. The data belong to a study of T cell repertoires in cytomegalovirus infection. On the study more broadly: Public TCR beta signatures marked donors with CMV infection and the matching HLA. General study results and limits: Identification of carriers of CMV plus the relevant HLA was achieved through cumulative public TCR beta family frequency.

TCRdb fed the reads into MiXCR, producing one record per CDR3 protein. The data contain about 230,000 distinct CDR3 sequences, roughly 23% of them singletons. The length of the CDR3 is 12 residues. V lost 6 bases and J lost 8; bases outside the gene matches: 3. The clonotype was recovered from a human donor in good health (CMV status not recorded). Some clones in this sample may be carry-over from other donors' samples. The chain combines TRBV12-3 or TRBV12-4 with TRBJ1-4; TRBD1 agrees at 7 bases. The sequenced sample consisted of CD8+ T cells from PBMCs. CDR3 loop: CASRGQEEKLFF. The CDR3 nucleotides read TGTGCCAGCAGAGGACAGGAGGAAAAACTGTTTTTT.